This T cell receptor (beta chain) was identified during a study of Ad26.COV2.S vaccination and SARS-CoV-2 variants. On the study more broadly: As a participant in COV1001, the donor was in the Ad26.COV2.S trial arm. Recipients of Ad26.COV2.S got it intramuscularly, once or twice 56 days apart. Study-wide results and limits: Breadth, reportedly substantial, characterized the spike-specific CD8+ and CD4+ T cell responses after vaccination.

With regard to this clone: Its target is unknown.

The V gene's germline CDR1 is SGHDN and CDR2 FVKESK. This CDR3 has 15 amino acids. J lost 9 bases, V lost 1 base, and 8 bases had no gene match. Clones were sequenced by immunoSEQ multiplex PCR, and TCRdb holds only the in-frame ones, with some missing. The sample consists of about 350,000 clones, approximately 84% of them appearing once. As for treatment: some 20 received Ad26.COV2.S at low or high dose, single or two shots; about five received placebo; per-sample allocation not given. Day 63 following the first vaccine or placebo injection was when the samples were taken. Vaccine was an Ad26 vector expressing Wuhan-strain SARS-CoV-2 spike.

The chain has TRBV14 and TRBJ2-7; 11 bases line up with TRBD1. This clonotype originated in a person aged 18-65 years who received the Ad26.COV2.S COVID-19 vaccine or a placebo. The sequencing here drew on peripheral blood, taken in a trial of Ad26.COV2.S vaccine versus placebo. CDR3 sequence (DNA): TGTGCCAGCAGCCAAGGGTCCGGACAGGGGGCTTGGCAGTACTTC. Protein product: CASSQGSGQGAWQYF.